Presented here are 2 T cell receptor beta chains from one specimen sequenced in a study of tumor and adjacent non-tumor tissue in lung cancer. The template was RNA from unsorted bulk tissue. A modified ARM-PCR protocol with three rounds of nested PCR amplified TCRbeta. Using its own MiXCR run on the multiplex PCR reads, TCRdb lists one record per CDR3 protein. The sample carries about 68,000 distinct CDR3 sequences, 50% to 60% recorded once. Sequencing input: lung tumor tissue. These receptor sequences come from a man aged 50-59 years with non-small cell lung cancer.

Points on this clonotype: A much larger clone lies one base from this, so it may be a read error. V usage is TRBV5-1 and J usage is TRBJ2-7; the match to TRBD2 covers 7 bases. CDR1 and CDR2 (germline): SGHRS, YFSETQ. The CDR3 runs to 15 residues. The CDR3 DNA sequence: TGCGCCAGCAGCTTTCTGGCAGGGACTACCTACGAGCAGCACTTC. As protein: CASSFLAGTTYEQHF.

Remarks on this clonotype: The CDR3 ends on some other residue instead of the conserved phenylalanine or tryptophan, so this is likely a read error. The genes are TRBV29-1 and TRBJ1-2; possibly TRBD1 for D (6 bases). Trimming stripped 4 bases from V and 2 bases from J, with 11 bases between. CDR3 length: 13 amino acids. The germline gives CDR1 SQVTM, CDR2 ANQGSEA. The CDR3 spells CSVGRQGNYGYTS. CDR3 nucleotides: TGCAGCGTTGGTCGTCAGGGGAACTATGGCTACACCTCC.